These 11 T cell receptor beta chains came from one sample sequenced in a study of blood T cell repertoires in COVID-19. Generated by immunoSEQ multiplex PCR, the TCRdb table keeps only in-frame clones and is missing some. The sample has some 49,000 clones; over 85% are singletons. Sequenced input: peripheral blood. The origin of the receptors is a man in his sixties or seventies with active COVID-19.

The CDR3: CATSSGAGNQPQHF. The CDR3 DNA sequence: TGTGCCACCTCGTCAGGGGCGGGCAATCAGCCCCAGCATTTT. The chain couples TRBV28 to TRBJ1-5; possibly TRBD1 for D (6 bases). The CDR3 has 14 amino acids. In germline, CDR1 is MDHEN, CDR2 SYDVKM. V dropped 10 bases and J dropped 2 bases, with 15 bases sitting between them.

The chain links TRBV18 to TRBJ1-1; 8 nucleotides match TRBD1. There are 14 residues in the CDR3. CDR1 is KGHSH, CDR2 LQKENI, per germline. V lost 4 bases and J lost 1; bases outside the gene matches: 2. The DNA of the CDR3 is TGTGCCAGCTCACTCACAGGGGGGAACACTGAAGCTTTCTTT. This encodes CASSLTGGNTEAFF.

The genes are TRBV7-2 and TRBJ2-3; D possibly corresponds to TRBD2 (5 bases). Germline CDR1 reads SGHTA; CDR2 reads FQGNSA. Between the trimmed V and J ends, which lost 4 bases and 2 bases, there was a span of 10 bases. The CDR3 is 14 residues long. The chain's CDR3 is CASSSNGITDTQYF. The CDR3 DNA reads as TGTGCCAGCAGCTCGAACGGGATCACAGATACGCAGTATTTT.

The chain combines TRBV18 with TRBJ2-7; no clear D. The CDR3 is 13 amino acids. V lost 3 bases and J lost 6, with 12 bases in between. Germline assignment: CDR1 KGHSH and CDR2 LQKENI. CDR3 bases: TGTGCCAGCTCACCCCGACTGGCTGGCGAGCAGTACTTC. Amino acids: CASSPRLAGEQYF.

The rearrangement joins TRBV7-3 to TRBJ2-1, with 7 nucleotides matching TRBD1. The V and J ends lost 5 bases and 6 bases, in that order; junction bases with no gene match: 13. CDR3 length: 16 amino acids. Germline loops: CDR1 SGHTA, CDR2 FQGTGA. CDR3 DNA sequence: TGTGCCAGCAGCCCGGACAGGCTCTCACCTACCAATGAGCAGTTCTTC. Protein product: CASSPDRLSPTNEQFF.

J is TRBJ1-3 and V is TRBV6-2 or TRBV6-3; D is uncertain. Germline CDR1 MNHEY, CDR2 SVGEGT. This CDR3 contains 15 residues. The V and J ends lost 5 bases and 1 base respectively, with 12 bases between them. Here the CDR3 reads CASSQTGVSGNTIYF. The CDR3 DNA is TGTGCCAGCAGTCAAACTGGAGTATCTGGAAACACCATATATTTT.

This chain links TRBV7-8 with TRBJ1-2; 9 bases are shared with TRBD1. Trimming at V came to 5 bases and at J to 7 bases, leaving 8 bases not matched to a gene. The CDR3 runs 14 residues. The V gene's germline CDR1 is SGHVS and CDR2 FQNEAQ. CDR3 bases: TGTGCCAGCAGCCTAGACAGGGGGTCGAGTGGCTACACCTTC. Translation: CASSLDRGSSGYTF.

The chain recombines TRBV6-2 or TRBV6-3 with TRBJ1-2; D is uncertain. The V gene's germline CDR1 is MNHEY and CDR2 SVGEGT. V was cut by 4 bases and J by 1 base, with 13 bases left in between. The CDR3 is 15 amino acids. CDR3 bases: TGTGCCAGCAGTTTCCCCGGTCCACTTAACTATGGCTACACCTTC. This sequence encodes CASSFPGPLNYGYTF.

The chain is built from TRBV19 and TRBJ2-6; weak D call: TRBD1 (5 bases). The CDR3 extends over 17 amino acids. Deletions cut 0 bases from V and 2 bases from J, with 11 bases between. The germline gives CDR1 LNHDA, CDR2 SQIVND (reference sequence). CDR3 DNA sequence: TGTGCCAGTAGTATAGAGGCCCAGGGCGCTGGGGCCAACGTCCTGACTTTC. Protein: CASSIEAQGAGANVLTF.

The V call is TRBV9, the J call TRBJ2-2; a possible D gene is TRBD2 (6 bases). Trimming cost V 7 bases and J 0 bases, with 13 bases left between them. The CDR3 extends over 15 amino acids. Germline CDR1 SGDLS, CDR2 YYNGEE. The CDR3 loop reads CASGGDPSNTGELFF. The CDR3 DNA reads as TGTGCCAGCGGAGGGGACCCTTCGAACACCGGGGAGCTGTTTTTT.

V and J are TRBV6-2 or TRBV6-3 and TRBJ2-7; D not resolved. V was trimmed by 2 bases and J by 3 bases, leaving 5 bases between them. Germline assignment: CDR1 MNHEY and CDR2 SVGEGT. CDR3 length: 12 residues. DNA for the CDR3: TGTGCCAGCAGTTACGCGAACTACGAGCAGTACTTC. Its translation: CASSYANYEQYF.